Below, 8 T cell receptor beta chains from the same sample are listed, as sequenced in a study of shared clonotypes between healthy human individuals. Naive CD8 cells lacked CD45RO, underwent positive selection for CCR7 and left out terminally differentiated effector memory CD45RA+ cells. Here immunoSEQ multiplex PCR was the method, and the copy in TCRdb shows in-frame clones only, minus some. Of around 620,000 clones in the sample, 85% to 95% are singletons; the top ten hold about 0.11%. Material for sequencing was naive CD8+ T cells sorted from blood. The receptors derive from a woman under 40 in good health.

The chain joins TRBV19 to TRBJ1-1; D is unresolved. The CDR3 spans 15 residues. Germline V gene data show CDR1 as LNHDA and CDR2 as SQIVND (reference sequence). V lost 1 base and J lost 0, with 9 bases in between. The CDR3 reads CASSIVPLLNTEAFF. The CDR3 DNA reads as TGTGCCAGTAGTATAGTGCCGCTCTTGAACACTGAAGCTTTCTTT.

This clone was observed once. This chain joins TRBV28 and TRBJ1-4; 8 bases are shared with TRBD1. V trimming: 6 bases; J trimming: 10 bases; junction bases outside the gene matches: 10. The CDR3 contains 14 residues. Germline V lookup: CDR1 MDHEN, CDR2 SYDVKM. CDR3 DNA sequence: TGTGCCAGCAGAGCCTGGACAGGGTTGGGAAAACTGTTTTTT. Encoded protein: CASRAWTGLGKLFF.

The CDR3 sequence: CASSLAVSEQYF. CDR3 bases: TGTGCCAGCAGCTTAGCGGTGAGCGAGCAGTACTTC. The chain couples TRBV13 to TRBJ2-5; the D is unclear. Matching the DNA end better, TRBJ2-7 makes the J call doubtful. The CDR3 loop spans 12 amino acids. Germline V gives CDR1 PRHDT, CDR2 FYEKMQ (reference sequence).

The genes are TRBV6-1 and TRBJ1-1, with D possibly matching TRBD1 (6 bases). CDR3 length: 12 amino acids. Germline V gene sequence: CDR1 MNHNS, CDR2 SASEGT. Trimming took off 2 bases at V and 5 bases at J, with 6 bases between the two ends. The CDR3 loop reads CASSEQGTEAFF. The DNA for the CDR3 is TGTGCCAGCAGTGAACAGGGGACTGAAGCTTTCTTT.

This clone occurred once. The rearrangement links TRBV7-2 to TRBJ2-1; 9 nucleotides line up with TRBD2. V trimming: 4 bases; J trimming: 7 bases; junction bases outside the gene matches: 8. The CDR3 loop spans 15 amino acids. Germline CDR1 SGHTA, CDR2 FQGNSA. DNA of the CDR3: TGTGCCAGCAGCTCTCTAGCGGGACCCGGTAATGAGCAGTTCTTC. Translation gives CASSSLAGPGNEQFF.

This sequence joins TRBV20-1 and TRBJ2-1; D remains ambiguous. Germline V gene sequence: CDR1 DFQATT, CDR2 SNEGSKA (reference sequence). V gave up 0 bases and J gave up 9 bases, with 3 bases separating them. The CDR3 is made up of 10 amino acids. This CDR3 reads CSARDLEQFF. In DNA form, the CDR3 reads TGCAGTGCTAGAGATCTTGAGCAGTTCTTC.

J is TRBJ2-3 and V is TRBV4-1; the match to TRBD2 covers 8 bases. CDR3 length: 15 amino acids. The junction had 10 bases not matched to a gene; V was cut back by 8 bases and J by 3 bases. Germline V CDR1 and CDR2: MGHRA, YSYEKL. The CDR3 loop reads CASRQGGRLTDTQYF. In DNA form, the CDR3 reads TGCGCCAGCCGGCAGGGCGGGAGGTTGACAGATACGCAGTATTTT.

The chain employs TRBV6-1 and TRBJ2-7; TRBD2 agrees at 7 bases. Trimming removed 6 bases from V and 3 bases from J; junction bases left unmatched: 11. CDR1 is MNHNS and CDR2 is SASEGT in the germline V gene. This CDR3 has 15 amino acids. The CDR3 coding sequence is TGTGCCAGCAGGGGGGTGGCTAGCGGAGACTACGAGCAGTACTTC. Encoded protein: CASRGVASGDYEQYF.